This TCR beta chain was recorded in a study of cytomegalovirus exposure and HLA in healthy donors. General study findings and limits: The study recorded over 150 TCR beta chains that were cytomegalovirus-associated. According to a later analysis, most TCR beta chains associated with CMV appeared HLA-restricted. In an earlier analysis, most TCR beta V segments were productive about 90% or about 30% of the time.

V shed 6 bases, J shed 0 bases, and the junction held 2 bases outside the gene matches. Germline V lookup: CDR1 MNHNY, CDR2 SVGAGI (reference sequence). CDR3 length: 13 residues. About this clone: Its antigen is not known.

The PCR used 60 Vbeta and 13 Jbeta primers. Method: immunoSEQ multiplex PCR; TCRdb's copy keeps in-frame clones and lacks some. The table lists some 81,000 clones, roughly 73% of them singletons, with about 16% in the top ten. The material sequenced was PBMCs. The TCR comes from a woman aged 40 to 50 in good health and CMV-seropositive. The J gene is TRBJ2-7, the V gene TRBV6-6, with 7 bases that match TRBD1. CDR3 bases: TGTGCCAGCAGCGGGACAGTCTCCTACGAGCAGTACTTC. It codes for CASSGTVSYEQYF.